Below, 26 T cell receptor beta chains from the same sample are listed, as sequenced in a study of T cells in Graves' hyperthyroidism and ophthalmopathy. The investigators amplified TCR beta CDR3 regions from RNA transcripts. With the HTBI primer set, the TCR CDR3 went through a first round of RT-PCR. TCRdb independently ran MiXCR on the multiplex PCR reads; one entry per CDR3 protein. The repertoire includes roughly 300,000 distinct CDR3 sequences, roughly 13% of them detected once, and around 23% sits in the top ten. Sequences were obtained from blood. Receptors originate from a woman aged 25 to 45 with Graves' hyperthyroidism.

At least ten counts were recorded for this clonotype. Here the CDR3 DNA reads TGTGCCAGCAGTGATTATGGGGCGGGAGAGACCCAGTACTTC. Translated: CASSDYGAGETQYF. This chain uses TRBV6-1 with TRBJ2-5, with D perhaps matching TRBD1 or TRBD2 (5 bases each). Trimming pared 3 bases from V and 4 bases from J, leaving 12 bases between. The CDR3 extends over 14 amino acids. Germline-derived CDR1 and CDR2 are MNHNS and SASEGT.

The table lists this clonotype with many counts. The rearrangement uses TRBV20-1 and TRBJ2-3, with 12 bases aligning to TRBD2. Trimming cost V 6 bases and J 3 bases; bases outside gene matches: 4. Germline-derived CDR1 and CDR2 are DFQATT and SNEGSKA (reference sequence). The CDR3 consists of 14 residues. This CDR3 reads CSAEGLAGTDTQYF. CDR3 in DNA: TGCAGTGCCGAAGGACTAGCGGGAACAGATACGCAGTATTTT.

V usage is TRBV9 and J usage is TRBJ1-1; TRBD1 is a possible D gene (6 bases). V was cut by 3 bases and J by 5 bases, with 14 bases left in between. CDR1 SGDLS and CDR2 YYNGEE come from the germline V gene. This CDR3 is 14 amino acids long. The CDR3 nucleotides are TGTGCCAGCAGCGCCCACAGGGAGGGGACTGAAGCTTTCTTT. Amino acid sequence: CASSAHREGTEAFF.

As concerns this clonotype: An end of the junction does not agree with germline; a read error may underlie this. This CDR3 is CASSLGGQGPDTQYF. DNA for the CDR3: TGTGCCAGCAGCTTAGGGGGTCAGGGACCTGATACGCAGTATTTT. The chain recombines TRBV12-3 or TRBV12-4 with TRBJ2-3; weak D call: TRBD1 (6 bases). The CDR3 loop spans 15 amino acids.

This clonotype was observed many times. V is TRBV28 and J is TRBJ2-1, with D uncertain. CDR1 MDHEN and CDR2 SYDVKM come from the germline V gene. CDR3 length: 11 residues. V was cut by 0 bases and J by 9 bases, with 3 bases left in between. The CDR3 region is CASSLWSEQFF. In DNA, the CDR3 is TGTGCCAGCAGTTTATGGAGTGAGCAGTTCTTC. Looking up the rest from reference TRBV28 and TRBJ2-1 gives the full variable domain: DVKVTQSSRYLVKRTGEKVFLECVQDMDHENMFWYRQDPGLGLRLIYFSYDVKMKEKGDIPEGYSVSREKKERFSLILESASTNQTSMYLCASSLWSEQFFGPGTRLTVL.

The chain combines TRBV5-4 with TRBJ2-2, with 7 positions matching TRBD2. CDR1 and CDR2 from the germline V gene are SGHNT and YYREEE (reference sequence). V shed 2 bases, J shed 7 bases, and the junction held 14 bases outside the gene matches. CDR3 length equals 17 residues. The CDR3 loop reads CASSFRPSGMGGGELFF. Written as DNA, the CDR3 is TGTGCCAGCAGCTTCCGACCAAGCGGGATGGGGGGCGGGGAGCTGTTTTTT.

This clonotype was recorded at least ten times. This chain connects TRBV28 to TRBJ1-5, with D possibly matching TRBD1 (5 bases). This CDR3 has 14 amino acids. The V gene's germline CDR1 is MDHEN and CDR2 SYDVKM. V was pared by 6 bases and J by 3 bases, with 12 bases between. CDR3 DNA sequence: TGTGCCAGCAGGAACCAGGGAAACAATCAGCCCCAGCATTTT. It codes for CASRNQGNNQPQHF. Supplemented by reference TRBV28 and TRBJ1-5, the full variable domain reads DVKVTQSSRYLVKRTGEKVFLECVQDMDHENMFWYRQDPGLGLRLIYFSYDVKMKEKGDIPEGYSVSREKKERFSLILESASTNQTSMYLCASRNQGNNQPQHFGDGTRLSIL.

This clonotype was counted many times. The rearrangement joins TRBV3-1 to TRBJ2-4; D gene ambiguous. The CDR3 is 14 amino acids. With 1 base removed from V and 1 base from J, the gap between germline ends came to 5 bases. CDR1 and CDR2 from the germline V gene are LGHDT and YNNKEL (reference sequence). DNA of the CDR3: TGTGCCAGCAGCCAAGGAGTGGCCAAAAACATTCAGTACTTC. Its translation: CASSQGVAKNIQYF.

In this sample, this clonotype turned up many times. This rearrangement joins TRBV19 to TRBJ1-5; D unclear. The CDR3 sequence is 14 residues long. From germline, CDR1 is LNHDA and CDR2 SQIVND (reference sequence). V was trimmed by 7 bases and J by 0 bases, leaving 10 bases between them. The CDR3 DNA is TGTGCCAGTAACACGTTCCCTAGCAATCAGCCCCAGCATTTT. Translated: CASNTFPSNQPQHF. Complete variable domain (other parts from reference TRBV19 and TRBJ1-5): DGGITQSPKYLFRKEGQNVTLSCEQNLNHDAMYWYRQDPGQGLRLIYYSQIVNDFQKGDIAEGYSVSREKKESFPLTVTSAQKNPTAFYLCASNTFPSNQPQHFGDGTRLSIL.

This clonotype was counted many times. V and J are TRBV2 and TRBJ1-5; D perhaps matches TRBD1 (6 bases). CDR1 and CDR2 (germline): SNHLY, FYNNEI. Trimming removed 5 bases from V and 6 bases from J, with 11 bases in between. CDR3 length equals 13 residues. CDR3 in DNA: TGTGCCAGCAGTTGGGCAGGGGCTCAGCCCCAGCATTTT. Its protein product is CASSWAGAQPQHF.

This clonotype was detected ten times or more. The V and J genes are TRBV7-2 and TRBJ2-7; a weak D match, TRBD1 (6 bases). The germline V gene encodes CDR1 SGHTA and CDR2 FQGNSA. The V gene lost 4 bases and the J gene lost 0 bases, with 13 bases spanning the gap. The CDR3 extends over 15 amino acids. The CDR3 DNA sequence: TGTGCCAGCAGCTCTCAACAGGGAAGCTCCTACGAGCAGTACTTC. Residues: CASSSQQGSSYEQYF.

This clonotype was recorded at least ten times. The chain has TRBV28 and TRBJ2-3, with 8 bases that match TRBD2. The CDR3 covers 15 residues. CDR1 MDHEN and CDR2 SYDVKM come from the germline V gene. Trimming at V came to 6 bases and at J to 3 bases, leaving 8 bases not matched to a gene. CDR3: CASRWGPSGTDTQYF. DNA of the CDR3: TGTGCCAGCAGGTGGGGGCCTAGCGGGACAGATACGCAGTATTTT.

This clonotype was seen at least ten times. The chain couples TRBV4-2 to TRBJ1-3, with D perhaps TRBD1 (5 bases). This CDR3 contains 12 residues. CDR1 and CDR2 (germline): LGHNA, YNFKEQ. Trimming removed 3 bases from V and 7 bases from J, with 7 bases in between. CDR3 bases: TGTGCCAGCAGCCAGGGGGGGAACACCATATATTTT. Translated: CASSQGGNTIYF.

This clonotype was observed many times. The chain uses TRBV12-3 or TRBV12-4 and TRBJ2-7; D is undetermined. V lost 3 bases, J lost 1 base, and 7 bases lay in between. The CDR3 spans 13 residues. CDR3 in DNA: TGTGCCAGCAGTTTCGACGGGTCCTACGAGCAGTACTTC. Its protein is CASSFDGSYEQYF.

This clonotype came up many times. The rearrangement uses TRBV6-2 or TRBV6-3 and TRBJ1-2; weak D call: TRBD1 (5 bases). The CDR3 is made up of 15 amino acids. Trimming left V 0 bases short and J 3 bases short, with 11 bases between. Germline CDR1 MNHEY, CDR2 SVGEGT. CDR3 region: CASSYSWGTDYGYTF. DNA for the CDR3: TGTGCCAGCAGTTACTCATGGGGCACGGACTATGGCTACACCTTC.

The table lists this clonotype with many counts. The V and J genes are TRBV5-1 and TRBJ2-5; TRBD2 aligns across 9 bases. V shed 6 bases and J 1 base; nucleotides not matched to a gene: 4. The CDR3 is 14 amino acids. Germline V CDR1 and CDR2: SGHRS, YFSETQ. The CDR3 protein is CASKREVTQETQYF. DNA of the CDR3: TGCGCCAGCAAGCGGGAGGTAACCCAAGAGACCCAGTACTTC.

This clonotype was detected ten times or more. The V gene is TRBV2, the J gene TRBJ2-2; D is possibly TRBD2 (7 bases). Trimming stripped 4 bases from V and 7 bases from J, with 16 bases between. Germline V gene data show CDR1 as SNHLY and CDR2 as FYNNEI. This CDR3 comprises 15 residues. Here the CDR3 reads CASSVSGGSDGELFF. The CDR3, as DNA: TGTGCCAGCAGTGTCTCGGGGGGCTCGGACGGGGAGCTGTTTTTT.

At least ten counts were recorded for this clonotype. CDR3 protein: CASSSRGRSVEAFF. The DNA for the CDR3 is TGTGCCAGCAGTTCCCGGGGGCGTTCTGTTGAAGCTTTCTTT. This sequence joins TRBV27 and TRBJ1-1; maybe TRBD1 (6 bases). V dropped 4 bases and J dropped 7 bases, with 16 bases sitting between them. The germline CDR1 and CDR2 sequences are MNHEY and SMNVEV (reference sequence). The CDR3 runs 14 residues.

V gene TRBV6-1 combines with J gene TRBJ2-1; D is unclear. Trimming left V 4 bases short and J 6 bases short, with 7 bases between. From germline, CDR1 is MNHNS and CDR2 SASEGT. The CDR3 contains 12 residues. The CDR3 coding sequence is TGTGCCAGCAGTGGGTTCGCCAATGAGCAGTTCTTC. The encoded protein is CASSGFANEQFF.

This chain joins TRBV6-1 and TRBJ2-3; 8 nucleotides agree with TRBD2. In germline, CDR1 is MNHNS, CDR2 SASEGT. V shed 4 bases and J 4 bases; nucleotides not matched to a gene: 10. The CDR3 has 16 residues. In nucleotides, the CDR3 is TGTGCCAGCAGTGGAATGGTCGGGAGGGCCGCAGATACGCAGTATTTT. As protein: CASSGMVGRAADTQYF.

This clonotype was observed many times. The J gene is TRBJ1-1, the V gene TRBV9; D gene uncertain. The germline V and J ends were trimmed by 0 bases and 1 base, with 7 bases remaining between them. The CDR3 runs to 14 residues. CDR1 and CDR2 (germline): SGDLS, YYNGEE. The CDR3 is CASSVATGNTEAFF. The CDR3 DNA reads TGTGCCAGCAGCGTAGCTACGGGGAACACTGAAGCTTTCTTT. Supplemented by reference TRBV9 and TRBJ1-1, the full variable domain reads DSGVTQTPKHLITATGQRVTLRCSPRSGDLSVYWYQQSLDQGLQFLIQYYNGEERAKGNILERFSAQQFPDLHSELNLSSLELGDSALYFCASSVATGNTEAFFGQGTRLTVV.

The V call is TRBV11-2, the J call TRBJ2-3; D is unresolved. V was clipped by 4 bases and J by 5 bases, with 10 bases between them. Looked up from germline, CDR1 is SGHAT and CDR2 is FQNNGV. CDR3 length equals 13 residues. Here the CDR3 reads CASSSNFRDTQYF. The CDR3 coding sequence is TGTGCCAGCAGCTCCAACTTCCGAGATACGCAGTATTTT.

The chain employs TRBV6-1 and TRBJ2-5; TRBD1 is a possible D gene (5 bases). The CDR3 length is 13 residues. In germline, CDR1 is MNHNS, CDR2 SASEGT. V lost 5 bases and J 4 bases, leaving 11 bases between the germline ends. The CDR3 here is CASSPTEIETQYF. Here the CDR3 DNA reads TGTGCCAGCAGTCCGACAGAAATAGAGACCCAGTACTTC.

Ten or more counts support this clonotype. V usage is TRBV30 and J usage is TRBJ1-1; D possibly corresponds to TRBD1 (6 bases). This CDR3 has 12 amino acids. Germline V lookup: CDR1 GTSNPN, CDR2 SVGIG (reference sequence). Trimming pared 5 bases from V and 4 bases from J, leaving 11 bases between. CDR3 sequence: CAWGWGATEAFF. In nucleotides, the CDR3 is TGTGCCTGGGGATGGGGGGCCACTGAAGCTTTCTTT. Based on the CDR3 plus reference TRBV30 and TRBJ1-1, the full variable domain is SQTIHQWPATLVQPVGSPLSLECTVEGTSNPNLYWYRQAAGRGLQLLFYSVGIGQISSEVPQNLSASRPQDRQFILSSKKLLLSDSGFYLCAWGWGATEAFFGQGTRLTVV.

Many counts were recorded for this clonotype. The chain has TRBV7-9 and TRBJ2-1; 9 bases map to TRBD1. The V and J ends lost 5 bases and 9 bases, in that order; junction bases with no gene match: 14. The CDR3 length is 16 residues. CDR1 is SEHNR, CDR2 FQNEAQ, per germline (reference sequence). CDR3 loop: CASSNSGTGRSSEQFF. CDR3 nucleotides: TGTGCCAGCAGCAACTCCGGGACAGGGAGGTCAAGTGAGCAGTTCTTC.

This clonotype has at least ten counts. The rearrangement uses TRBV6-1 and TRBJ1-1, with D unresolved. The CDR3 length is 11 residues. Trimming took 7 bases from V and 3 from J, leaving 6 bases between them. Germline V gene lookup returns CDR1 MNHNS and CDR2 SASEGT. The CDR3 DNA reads TGTGCCAGCATAGAGGACACTGAAGCTTTCTTT. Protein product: CASIEDTEAFF.